These T cell receptor beta chains were read from a single sample in a study of early T cells in non-severe SARS-CoV-2 infection. TCRdb redid the calling of the 5' RACE reads with MiXCR, one entry per CDR3 protein. The sample carries tens of thousands of distinct CDR3 sequences, roughly 4.4% recorded once. Sequences were obtained from whole blood. Source of these receptors: an adult who was a healthcare worker with PCR-confirmed SARS-CoV-2 infection or an uninfected control (not recorded which). Both conserved end residues are part of each CDR3. The order of the fields is CDR3 protein, CDR3 DNA, clone size, D gene, J gene, V gene. D genes are given only for firm matches. The size field is filled for only some rows; it gives once, few, many or a size class.

CDR3: CSARGTGSNQPQHF; DNA: TGCAGTGCTAGAGGGACAGGGAGCAATCAGCCCCAGCATTTT; size: -; D: TRBD1; J: TRBJ1-5; V: TRBV20-1
CDR3: CASSDYYTYEQYF; DNA: TGTGCCAGCAGCGATTACTATACCTACGAGCAGTACTTC; size: many; D: -; J: TRBJ2-7; V: TRBV7-2
CDR3: CATQTGANVLTF; DNA: TGTGCCACTCAAACTGGGGCCAACGTCCTGACTTTC; size: many; D: -; J: TRBJ2-6; V: TRBV28
CDR3: CASIRSQGAGEQFF; DNA: TGTGCCAGCATCAGAAGTCAGGGGGCGGGTGAGCAGTTCTTC; size: many; D: TRBD1; J: TRBJ2-1; V: TRBV12-3/TRBV12-4
CDR3: CASSHGNTIYF; DNA: TGTGCCAGCAGCCATGGAAACACCATATATTTT; size: medium-sized; D: -; J: TRBJ1-3; V: TRBV12-3/TRBV12-4
CDR3: CASSLSSWGAEAFF; DNA: TGTGCCAGCAGCTTATCGTCGTGGGGTGCTGAAGCTTTCTTT; size: -; D: -; J: TRBJ1-1; V: TRBV7-2
CDR3: CSVKNTEAFF; DNA: TGCAGCGTAAAGAACACTGAAGCTTTCTTT; size: many; D: -; J: TRBJ1-1; V: TRBV29-1
CDR3: CASSLTGVAAPGNEQFF; DNA: TGTGCCAGCAGCTTAACCGGGGTAGCGGCCCCAGGGAATGAGCAGTTCTTC; size: -; D: -; J: TRBJ2-1; V: TRBV7-2
CDR3: CASSPLKGFYEQYF; DNA: TGTGCCAGCTCACCACTCAAGGGTTTCTACGAGCAGTACTTC; size: many; D: -; J: TRBJ2-7; V: TRBV18
CDR3: CASSQSAGAGNEQFF; DNA: TGTGCCAGCAGCCAGTCAGCGGGAGCGGGCAATGAGCAGTTCTTC; size: many; D: TRBD2; J: TRBJ2-1; V: TRBV14
CDR3: CSASPGRSYEQYF; DNA: TGCAGTGCTAGCCCTGGCCGCTCCTACGAGCAGTACTTC; size: few; D: -; J: TRBJ2-7; V: TRBV20-1
CDR3: CASSLRRPDGEQGAPRGKQQYF; DNA: TGTGCCAGCAGCCTGCGTCGGCCAGACGGGGAACAGGGGGCGCCACGCGGGAAGCAGCAGTACTTC; size: many; D: TRBD1; J: TRBJ2-7; V: TRBV7-8
CDR3: CAAITGFAYGYTF; DNA: TGTGCCGCTATAACAGGATTCGCCTATGGCTACACCTTC; size: many; D: -; J: TRBJ1-2; V: TRBV30
CDR3: CASSEYRDRGSYNEQFF; DNA: TGTGCCAGCAGTGAATATAGGGACAGGGGTTCCTACAATGAGCAGTTCTTC; size: many; D: TRBD1; J: TRBJ2-1; V: TRBV25-1
CDR3: CAWSSSGTYNEQFF; DNA: TGTGCCTGGAGTTCTAGCGGGACTTACAATGAGCAGTTCTTC; size: many; D: TRBD2; J: TRBJ2-1; V: TRBV30
CDR3: CASSWDPGVGGYTF; DNA: TGTGCCAGCAGTTGGGACCCGGGCGTGGGTGGCTACACCTTC; size: many; D: -; J: TRBJ1-2; V: TRBV28
CDR3: CSASSVLAKNIQYF; DNA: TGCAGTGCTAGTTCCGTTCTAGCCAAAAACATTCAGTACTTC; size: few; D: -; J: TRBJ2-4; V: TRBV20-1
CDR3: CSARARIEAHYGYTF; DNA: TGCAGTGCTAGGGCCAGGATAGAAGCCCACTATGGCTACACCTTC; size: many; D: -; J: TRBJ1-2; V: TRBV20-1
CDR3: CASSGENYGYTF; DNA: TGTGCCAGCAGCGGAGAAAACTATGGCTACACCTTC; size: many; D: -; J: TRBJ1-2; V: TRBV7-9
CDR3: CASSQSGGRAGNEQFF; DNA: TGTGCCAGCAGCCAAAGTGGCGGGAGGGCCGGGAATGAGCAGTTCTTC; size: few; D: TRBD2; J: TRBJ2-1; V: TRBV3-1
CDR3: CASRLTGLAGCYEQFF; DNA: TGTGCAAGTCGCTTAACCGGACTAGCGGGATGTTATGAGCAGTTCTTC; size: many; D: -; J: TRBJ2-1; V: TRBV12-2
CDR3: CSASEGRGRAGNTIYF; DNA: TGCAGTGCTAGTGAGGGTCGGGGGAGAGCTGGAAACACCATATATTTT; size: medium-sized; D: -; J: TRBJ1-3; V: TRBV20-1
CDR3: CASRPTSGELFF; DNA: TGTGCCAGCAGGCCCACGTCCGGGGAGCTGTTTTTT; size: many; D: -; J: TRBJ2-2; V: TRBV11-2
CDR3: CASSGTGTTYEQYF; DNA: TGTGCCAGCAGCGGCACTGGGACAACTTACGAGCAGTACTTC; size: few; D: -; J: TRBJ2-7; V: TRBV7-9
CDR3: CSGEGTASYEQYF; DNA: TGCAGCGGTGAAGGGACTGCCTCCTACGAGCAGTACTTC; size: many; D: -; J: TRBJ2-7; V: TRBV29-1
CDR3: CASSLVSDNEQFF; DNA: TGTGCCAGCAGCTTAGTGTCTGACAATGAGCAGTTCTTC; size: few; D: -; J: TRBJ2-1; V: TRBV7-6
CDR3: CAWRLSYEQYF; DNA: TGTGCCTGGAGACTCTCCTACGAGCAGTACTTC; size: many; D: -; J: TRBJ2-7; V: TRBV30
CDR3: CSARRPIPSDTQYF; DNA: TGCAGTGCCCGGCGTCCGATCCCTTCAGATACGCAGTATTTT; size: -; D: -; J: TRBJ2-3; V: TRBV20-1
CDR3: CASRETSGTYGELFF; DNA: TGTGCCAGCAGGGAGACTAGCGGGACCTACGGGGAGCTGTTTTTT; size: -; D: TRBD2; J: TRBJ2-2; V: TRBV3-1
CDR3: CASSSPDRGFGQPQHF; DNA: TGTGCCAGCAGCTCACCGGACAGGGGATTCGGTCAGCCCCAGCATTTT; size: few; D: TRBD1; J: TRBJ1-5; V: TRBV7-2
CDR3: CASSQDPSGSSYNEQFF; DNA: TGTGCCAGCAGCCAAGACCCTAGCGGAAGCTCCTACAATGAGCAGTTCTTC; size: many; D: TRBD2; J: TRBJ2-1; V: TRBV4-2
CDR3: CASSTTSGRAREQFF; DNA: TGTGCCAGCAGTACCACTAGCGGGAGGGCTAGGGAGCAGTTCTTC; size: many; D: TRBD2; J: TRBJ2-1; V: TRBV2
CDR3: CATSDMGFGTDTQYF; DNA: TGTGCCACCAGTGACATGGGTTTTGGCACAGATACGCAGTATTTT; size: many; D: -; J: TRBJ2-3; V: TRBV24-1
CDR3: CSASSFSSRGRQRIYNEQFF; DNA: TGCAGTGCTAGTTCGTTCTCAAGTCGCGGGAGGCAACGGATATACAATGAGCAGTTCTTC; size: many; D: TRBD2; J: TRBJ2-1; V: TRBV20-1
CDR3: CASSLDGQTYEQYF; DNA: TGCGCCAGCAGCTTGGACGGACAAACCTACGAGCAGTACTTC; size: many; D: -; J: TRBJ2-7; V: TRBV5-1
CDR3: CASSGETGDSGELFF; DNA: TGTGCCAGCAGCGGCGAAACGGGGGATTCCGGGGAGCTGTTTTTT; size: many; D: -; J: TRBJ2-2; V: TRBV7-9
CDR3: CASSPWGLAGTSYEQYF; DNA: TGTGCCAGCAGCCCCTGGGGACTAGCGGGGACCTCCTACGAGCAGTACTTC; size: many; D: TRBD2; J: TRBJ2-7; V: TRBV3-1
CDR3: CSVAGTGENTEAFF; DNA: TGCAGCGTCGCCGGGACAGGGGAGAACACTGAAGCTTTCTTT; size: -; D: TRBD1; J: TRBJ1-1; V: TRBV29-1
CDR3: CASSEAQYVQYF; DNA: TGTGCCAGCAGTGAAGCACAGTATGTGCAGTACTTC; size: many; D: -; J: TRBJ2-7; V: TRBV2
CDR3: CAISEPLGQGFRTEAFF; DNA: TGTGCCATCAGTGAGCCACTGGGACAAGGCTTTAGGACTGAAGCTTTCTTT; size: many; D: -; J: TRBJ1-1; V: TRBV10-3
CDR3: CAIRDRDNYGYTF; DNA: TGTGCCATCCGGGACAGAGATAACTATGGCTACACCTTC; size: many; D: TRBD1; J: TRBJ1-2; V: TRBV10-3
CDR3: CASSLGGTRINEKLFF; DNA: TGTGCCAGCAGCTTAGGTGGGACCAGGATTAATGAAAAACTGTTTTTT; size: many; D: -; J: TRBJ1-4; V: TRBV7-9
CDR3: CASSLELREQYF; DNA: TGTGCCAGCAGCTTAGAGTTGCGAGAGCAGTACTTC; size: many; D: -; J: TRBJ2-7; V: TRBV7-2
CDR3: CASSQDGDSGNTIYF; DNA: TGTGCCAGCAGCCAAGATGGAGACAGTGGAAACACCATATATTTT; size: many; D: -; J: TRBJ1-3; V: TRBV4-2
CDR3: CASSLRLEPGELFF; DNA: TGTGCCAGCAGCCTTAGGTTGGAGCCCGGGGAGCTGTTTTTT; size: many; D: -; J: TRBJ2-2; V: TRBV7-8
CDR3: CATTPPVGQPQHF; DNA: TGTGCCACCACCCCCCCCGTGGGGCAGCCCCAGCATTTT; size: -; D: -; J: TRBJ1-5; V: TRBV15
CDR3: CAISEQETQYF; DNA: TGTGCCATCAGTGAGCAAGAGACCCAGTACTTC; size: many; D: -; J: TRBJ2-5; V: TRBV10-3
CDR3: CASSIRYTEAFF; DNA: TGTGCCAGTAGTATTCGGTACACTGAAGCTTTCTTT; size: many; D: -; J: TRBJ1-1; V: TRBV19